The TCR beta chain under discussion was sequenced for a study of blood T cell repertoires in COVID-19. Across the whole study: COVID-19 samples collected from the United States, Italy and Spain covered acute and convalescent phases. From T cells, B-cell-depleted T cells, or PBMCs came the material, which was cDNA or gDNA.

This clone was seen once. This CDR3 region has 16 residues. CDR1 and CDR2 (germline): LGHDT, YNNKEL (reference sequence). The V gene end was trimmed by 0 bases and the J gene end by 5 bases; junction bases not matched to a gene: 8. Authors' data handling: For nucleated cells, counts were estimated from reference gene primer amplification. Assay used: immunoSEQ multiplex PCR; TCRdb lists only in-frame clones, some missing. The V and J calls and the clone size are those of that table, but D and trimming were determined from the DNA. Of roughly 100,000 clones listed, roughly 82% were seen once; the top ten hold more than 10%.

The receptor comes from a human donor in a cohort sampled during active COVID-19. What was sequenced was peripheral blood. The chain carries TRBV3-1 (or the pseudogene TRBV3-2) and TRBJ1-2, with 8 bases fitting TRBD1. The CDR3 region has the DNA TGTGCCAGCAGCCAAGATCGAACAGGGGGGCAGTATGGCTACACCTTC. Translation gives CASSQDRTGGQYGYTF.